These T cell receptor beta chains were read from a single sample in a study of neurological immune-mediated disorders. TCRdb fed the 5' RACE reads into MiXCR, producing one record per CDR3 protein. The table includes about 59,000 distinct CDR3 sequences, less than 25% detected once. Sequences were obtained from PBMCs. The receptor set was obtained from a man aged 60-69 years with HTLV-1-associated myelopathy (HAM/TSP). The CDR3 runs from the conserved cysteine through the conserved F or W. The order of the fields is CDR3 length, V gene, J gene, clone size, D gene, CDR3 protein, CDR3 DNA. D genes are given only for firm matches. Size is stated for part of the rows, as once, few or many counts, or as a class when the clone is expanded.

>21|TRBV4-1|TRBJ1-6|many|TRBD1
CASSQERGPPFEGQGRSPLHF
TGCGCCAGCAGCCAAGAAAGGGGCCCCCCATTCGAAGGACAGGGTCGTTCACCCCTCCACTTT
>14|TRBV27|TRBJ2-6|many|.
CASRRDSGANVLTF
TGTGCCAGCAGGAGGGACTCTGGGGCCAACGTCCTGACTTTC
>12|TRBV7-9|TRBJ2-1|many|.
CASSLARRGEFF
TGTGCCAGCAGCTTAGCGCGAAGGGGGGAGTTCTTC
>13|TRBV7-2|TRBJ1-2|many|.
CASSSRGHYGYTF
TGTGCCAGCAGCTCCAGAGGACACTATGGCTACACCTTC
>12|TRBV20-1|TRBJ2-1|many|TRBD2
CSGTSGGDEQFF
TGCAGCGGGACTAGCGGAGGGGATGAGCAGTTCTTC
>12|TRBV7-8|TRBJ2-1|.|.
CASSLVATEQFF
TGTGCCAGCAGCTTAGTCGCGACTGAGCAGTTCTTC
>16|TRBV4-1|TRBJ2-1|.|TRBD2
CASSQDSGGARNEQFF
TGCGCCAGCAGCCAAGATTCGGGGGGGGCTAGGAATGAGCAGTTCTTC
>18|TRBV7-2|TRBJ1-6|many|.
CASSLGVGGVGAFSPLHF
TGTGCCAGCAGCTTGGGGGTTGGAGGGGTTGGGGCTTTCTCACCCCTCCACTTT
>15|TRBV27|TRBJ2-1|few|TRBD1
CASSLGQPLYNEQFF
TGTGCCAGCAGTTTGGGACAGCCTCTCTACAATGAGCAGTTCTTC
>13|TRBV5-1|TRBJ2-5|many|.
CASSRAGGETQYF
TGCGCCAGCAGCCGCGCAGGGGGGGAGACCCAGTACTTC
>15|TRBV4-1|TRBJ2-6|many|.
CASSQDPSGANVLTF
TGCGCCAGCAGCCAAGATCCCTCTGGGGCCAACGTCCTGACTTTC
>12|TRBV24-1|TRBJ1-1|.|.
CATSDLVGKAFF
TGTGCCACCAGTGATTTGGTGGGAAAAGCTTTCTTT
>14|TRBV9|TRBJ2-5|many|TRBD2
CASSALAGGETQYF
TGTGCCAGCAGCGCCCTAGCGGGGGGAGAGACCCAGTACTTC
>12|TRBV12-3/TRBV12-4|TRBJ1-1|many|.
CASSLGGREAFF
TGTGCCAGCAGCCTTGGGGGCAGAGAAGCTTTCTTT
>15|TRBV28|TRBJ2-2|many|TRBD1
CASREQGANTGELFF
TGTGCCAGCAGGGAACAGGGGGCTAACACCGGGGAGCTGTTTTTT
>15|TRBV5-1|TRBJ2-5|.|TRBD2
CASSLEAGVLETQYF
TGCGCCAGCAGCTTGGAAGCGGGAGTATTGGAGACCCAGTACTTC
>18|TRBV20-1|TRBJ2-1|many|TRBD2
CSARDRGLAGLTYNEQFF
TGCAGTGCTAGAGATAGGGGACTAGCGGGACTCACCTACAATGAGCAGTTCTTC
>13|TRBV4-1|TRBJ2-7|.|.
CASSHQGTDEQYF
TGCGCCAGCAGCCATCAAGGGACCGACGAGCAGTACTTC
>18|TRBV4-1|TRBJ1-1|many|.
CASSPQRGRGGVGTEAFF
TGCGCCAGCAGCCCCCAAAGGGGGAGGGGGGGGGTCGGCACTGAAGCTTTCTTT
>14|TRBV20-1|TRBJ2-5|many|TRBD2
CSAQTGLAGETQYF
TGCAGTGCCCAAACGGGACTAGCGGGAGAGACCCAGTACTTC
>15|TRBV7-2|TRBJ2-7|many|TRBD2
CASSLLAGARYEQYF
TGTGCCAGCAGCTTATTAGCGGGAGCTCGCTACGAGCAGTACTTC
>15|TRBV9|TRBJ2-5|many|.
CASSGPTGNQETQYF
TGTGCCAGCAGCGGCCCCACGGGGAACCAAGAGACCCAGTACTTC
>16|TRBV5-1|TRBJ2-1|many|.
CASSPRTEGRGNEQFF
TGCGCCAGCAGCCCGAGAACCGAGGGCCGGGGTAATGAGCAGTTCTTC
>11|TRBV20-1|TRBJ1-1|medium-sized|.
CIARENTEAFF
TGCATAGCACGGGAGAACACTGAAGCTTTCTTT
>16|TRBV20-1|TRBJ2-3|.|TRBD2
CSAMAGTSGHTDMQYF
TGCAGTGCTATGGCCGGGACTAGCGGTCACACAGATATGCAGTATTTT
>13|TRBV10-2|TRBJ1-5|.|.
CASSEDGAQPQHF
TGCGCCAGCAGTGAAGATGGAGCCCAGCCCCAGCATTTT
>15|TRBV5-1|TRBJ2-7|many|TRBD2
CASSLLVGGTYEQYF
TGCGCCAGCAGCTTGTTAGTGGGAGGGACCTACGAGCAGTACTTC
>15|TRBV9|TRBJ2-3|.|.
CASSIVDRSTDTQYF
TGTGCCAGCTCCATAGTCGACAGAAGCACAGATACGCAGTATTTT
>10|TRBV7-9|TRBJ1-1|many|.
CASSFTEAFF
TGTGCCAGCAGCTTCACTGAAGCTTTCTTT
>15|TRBV5-1|TRBJ1-5|.|.
CASSLDSPSNQPQHF
TGCGCCAGCAGCTTGGACTCGCCTAGCAATCAGCCCCAGCATTTT
>14|TRBV2|TRBJ2-3|many|.
CASSAGHTTDTQYF
TGTGCCAGCAGTGCGGGACACACCACAGATACGCAGTATTTT
>15|TRBV21-1|TRBJ2-5|many|.
CASSIRTAAQETQYF
TGTGCCAGCAGCATACGGACAGCTGCACAAGAGACCCAGTACTTC
>15|TRBV11-2|TRBJ2-7|many|TRBD2
CASSLGVAGSYEQYF
TGTGCCAGCAGCTTAGGAGTAGCGGGCTCCTACGAGCAGTACTTC
>17|TRBV5-1|TRBJ2-1|.|TRBD2
CASSLVGKRGAIIEQFF
TGCGCCAGCAGCTTGGTGGGTAAGCGGGGCGCAATTATTGAGCAGTTCTTC
>15|TRBV4-1|TRBJ2-1|.|.
CASNQDGAGTDEQFF
TGCGCCAGCAACCAAGATGGGGCAGGGACGGATGAGCAGTTCTTC
>15|TRBV5-1|TRBJ1-3|many|.
CASSTQGRSGNTIYF
TGCGCCAGCAGCACGCAGGGGAGGTCTGGAAACACCATATATTTT
>15|TRBV5-1|TRBJ2-7|many|.
CASSIRGSGFYEQYF
TGCGCCAGCTCGATCAGGGGTAGTGGGTTCTACGAGCAGTACTTC
>14|TRBV5-4|TRBJ2-1|many|.
CASSLNGDYNEQFF
TGTGCCAGCAGCTTGAATGGGGACTACAATGAGCAGTTCTTC
>14|TRBV27|TRBJ2-3|many|.
CASSFLQPTDTQYF
TGTGCCAGCAGTTTCCTACAGCCCACAGATACGCAGTATTTT
>13|TRBV20-1|TRBJ2-5|many|.
CSATRSRTETQYF
TGCAGTGCAACGCGGAGTAGGACAGAGACCCAGTACTTC
>12|TRBV28|TRBJ2-1|many|TRBD1
CASSLTGVGQFF
TGTGCCAGCAGTCTCACAGGGGTTGGGCAGTTCTTC
>14|TRBV6-5|TRBJ1-1|once|.
CASSYVRGNTEAFF
TGTGCCAGCAGTTATGTCCGGGGGAACACTGAAGCTTTCTTT
>14|TRBV28|TRBJ2-1|.|.
CASSRRPLYNEQFF
TGTGCCAGCAGTCGCCGGCCGCTTTACAATGAGCAGTTCTTC
>14|TRBV10-3|TRBJ2-3|many|.
CAISVGASTDTQYF
TGTGCCATCAGTGTGGGGGCTAGCACAGATACGCAGTATTTT
>15|TRBV5-1|TRBJ2-1|many|.
CASSFSSSSYNEQFF
TGCGCCAGCAGCTTCAGTTCGAGCTCCTACAATGAGCAGTTCTTC
>15|TRBV3-1|TRBJ1-4|many|TRBD1
CASSQRTGPREKLFF
TGTGCCAGCAGCCAGCGGACAGGTCCTCGCGAAAAACTGTTTTTT
>14|TRBV7-2|TRBJ2-3|many|.
CASSLEAGTDTQYF
TGTGCCAGCAGCTTAGAGGCGGGCACAGATACGCAGTATTTT
>18|TRBV5-1|TRBJ2-7|many|TRBD2
CASSLIGLAGASAYEQYF
TGCGCCAGCAGCTTAATCGGTCTAGCGGGAGCTTCTGCCTACGAGCAGTACTTC
>13|TRBV28|TRBJ2-7|many|TRBD1
CASSVQGAPVTDF
TGTGCCAGCAGTGTTCAGGGGGCGCCGGTCACGGACTTC
>11|TRBV5-1|TRBJ2-5|medium-sized|.
CASSFQETQYF
TGTGCCAGCAGTTTCCAAGAGACCCAGTACTTC
>13|TRBV5-1|TRBJ1-2|many|.
CASSPSGNYGYTF
TGCGCCAGCAGCCCCTCAGGGAACTATGGCTACACCTTC
>15|TRBV5-4|TRBJ1-1|.|TRBD1
CASSWGDRGNTEAFF
TGTGCCAGCAGCTGGGGGGACAGGGGCAACACTGAAGCTTTCTTT
>17|TRBV3-1|TRBJ1-4|.|.
CASGRGTGGQLDEKLFF
TGTGCCAGCGGGCGAGGGACGGGGGGCCAGTTAGACGAAAAACTGTTTTTT
>17|TRBV28|TRBJ2-7|.|TRBD1
CASRDGTGGQSSYEQYF
TGTGCCAGCAGGGACGGGACAGGGGGCCAGTCCTCCTACGAGCAGTACTTC
>16|TRBV5-1|TRBJ2-2|many|TRBD1
CASSPGTGGNTGELFF
TGCGCCAGCAGCCCGGGGACAGGGGGGAACACCGGGGAGCTGTTTTTT